This section outlines one T cell receptor beta chain sequence together with its context. The CDR3 contains 15 residues. CDR1 and CDR2 from the germline V gene are KGHSH and LQKENI. V was clipped by 4 bases and J by 2 bases; unmatched bases: 5. The source of the sample is a study of Ad26.COV2.S vaccination and SARS-CoV-2 variants. Turning to the study itself: Administration of Ad26.COV2.S was intramuscular, either once or twice 56 days apart.

This sample's treatment: 19 received Ad26.COV2.S at low or high dose, single or two shots; five or six received placebo; per-sample allocation not given. The samples date from day 63 after the first vaccine or placebo injection. An Ad26 vector was used to express Wuhan-strain SARS-CoV-2 spike as the vaccine. Sequencing was performed with immunoSEQ multiplex PCR; in TCRdb, only in-frame clones are kept and a portion is missing. The repertoire has under 500,000 clones, around 92% of them found once; the top ten carry roughly 1.7%. This rearrangement joins TRBV18 to TRBJ2-5; 9 bases agree with TRBD1. This clonotype originated in a person between 18 and 65 years old who received the Ad26.COV2.S COVID-19 vaccine or a placebo. This specimen was peripheral blood, taken in a trial of Ad26.COV2.S vaccine versus placebo. Here the CDR3 DNA reads TGTGCCAGCTCACGAGGACAGGGGAGGCAAGAGACCCAGTACTTC. Its translation is CASSRGQGRQETQYF.